The sequence of this T cell receptor (delta chain) was determined in a study of gamma-delta T cells after stem cell transplantation. In this sample, this clone turned up a few times. Translating this DNA gives a protein that differs at residue 5 from the TCRdb one, which belongs to a much larger clone; a read error is likely, and the protein shown is this translation. The CDR3 runs to 14 residues. Between the trimmed V and J ends, which lost 4 bases and 3 bases, there was a span of 14 bases. The germline CDR1 and CDR2 sequences are GEAIGNYY and EKD. TCRdb re-called the RT-PCR reads through CATT. This table holds about 1,300 delta-chain clones, more than 3% found once.

The sequence was collected from a human donor. It is not recorded whose cells these are; they may come from a transplant donor. The sequencing input was gamma-delta T cells. The chain employs TRDV2 and TRDJ1; D is uncertain. The CDR3 reads CACEMITLADKLIF. The CDR3 DNA sequence: TGTGCCTGTGAAATGATTACTCTGGCCGATAAACTCATCTTT.